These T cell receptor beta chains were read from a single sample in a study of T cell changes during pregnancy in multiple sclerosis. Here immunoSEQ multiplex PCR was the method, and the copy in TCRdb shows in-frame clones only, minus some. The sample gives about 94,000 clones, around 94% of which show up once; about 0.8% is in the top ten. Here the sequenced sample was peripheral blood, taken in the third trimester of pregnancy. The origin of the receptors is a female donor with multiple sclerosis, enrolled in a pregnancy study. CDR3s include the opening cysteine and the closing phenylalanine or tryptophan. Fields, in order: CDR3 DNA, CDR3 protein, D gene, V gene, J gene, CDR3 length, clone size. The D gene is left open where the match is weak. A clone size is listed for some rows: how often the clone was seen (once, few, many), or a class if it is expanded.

cdr3_nt: TGTGCCAGCAGCCAAGATCGGGGCTATGGCTACACCTTC; cdr3_aa: CASSQDRGYGYTF; d_call: .; v_call: TRBV14; j_call: TRBJ1-2; cdr3_length: 13; clone_size: .
cdr3_nt: TGCGCCAGCAGTGCCAGGGGGAGCGCTGAAGCTTTCTTT; cdr3_aa: CASSARGSAEAFF; d_call: TRBD1; v_call: TRBV10-1; j_call: TRBJ1-1; cdr3_length: 13; clone_size: .
cdr3_nt: TGTGCCACCAGCAGGGAAACTAGCGGAACCTACGAGCAGTACTTC; cdr3_aa: CATSRETSGTYEQYF; d_call: TRBD2; v_call: TRBV15; j_call: TRBJ2-7; cdr3_length: 15; clone_size: .
cdr3_nt: TGTGCCAGTAGTTATCGGGCAGGGGAGACCACTGAAGCTTTCTTT; cdr3_aa: CASSYRAGETTEAFF; d_call: .; v_call: TRBV19; j_call: TRBJ1-1; cdr3_length: 15; clone_size: .
cdr3_nt: TGTGCCAGCAGCTTTCCGGGACTAGCGGAAGGGGACAATGAGCAGTTCTTC; cdr3_aa: CASSFPGLAEGDNEQFF; d_call: TRBD2; v_call: TRBV7-9; j_call: TRBJ2-1; cdr3_length: 17; clone_size: .
cdr3_nt: TGTGCCAGCTCTAGGGACAGGGGGTCCTCCGAGCAGTACTTC; cdr3_aa: CASSRDRGSSEQYF; d_call: TRBD1; v_call: TRBV2; j_call: TRBJ2-7; cdr3_length: 14; clone_size: once
cdr3_nt: TGTGCCCCAGGGAAGCTTTCCTACAATGAGCAGTTCTTC; cdr3_aa: CAPGKLSYNEQFF; d_call: .; v_call: TRBV27; j_call: TRBJ2-1; cdr3_length: 13; clone_size: .
cdr3_nt: TGTGCCAGTAGTGCAGCTGCCAGGGGGTTAGAAGAGACCCAGTACTTC; cdr3_aa: CASSAAARGLEETQYF; d_call: TRBD1; v_call: TRBV19; j_call: TRBJ2-5; cdr3_length: 16; clone_size: .
cdr3_nt: TGTGCCATCAGTGAACGGACTAGCGGGATTGGGGAGACCCAGTACTTC; cdr3_aa: CAISERTSGIGETQYF; d_call: TRBD2; v_call: TRBV10-3; j_call: TRBJ2-5; cdr3_length: 16; clone_size: .
cdr3_nt: TGTGCCACCAGCAGAGAGGTGGGGGGGCGCAGGGGCTACACCTTC; cdr3_aa: CATSREVGGRRGYTF; d_call: .; v_call: TRBV15; j_call: TRBJ1-2; cdr3_length: 15; clone_size: .
cdr3_nt: TGTGCCAGCAGTTACGGCAGGGTTGGTGAAGCTTTCTTT; cdr3_aa: CASSYGRVGEAFF; d_call: .; v_call: TRBV6-5; j_call: TRBJ1-1; cdr3_length: 13; clone_size: .
cdr3_nt: TGCGCCAGCGGCTTCGGGGGAATCTACGAGCAGTACTTC; cdr3_aa: CASGFGGIYEQYF; d_call: .; v_call: TRBV5-1; j_call: TRBJ2-7; cdr3_length: 13; clone_size: once
cdr3_nt: TGTGCCAGCAGTTACTCGCAGTGGGGCTACAAGTACTTC; cdr3_aa: CASSYSQWGYKYF; d_call: .; v_call: TRBV6-5; j_call: TRBJ2-5; cdr3_length: 13; clone_size: .
cdr3_nt: TGTGCCAGCAGCTTAGCAGGGGATAGCAATCAGCCCCAGCATTTT; cdr3_aa: CASSLAGDSNQPQHF; d_call: .; v_call: TRBV7-9; j_call: TRBJ1-5; cdr3_length: 15; clone_size: .
cdr3_nt: TGTGCCAGCAGTCTTCCGGGACTAGGGTCAGGTGAGCAGTTCTTC; cdr3_aa: CASSLPGLGSGEQFF; d_call: TRBD2; v_call: TRBV28; j_call: TRBJ2-1; cdr3_length: 15; clone_size: .
cdr3_nt: TGCGCCAGCAGCGCCCCCGGGACAGGGAGTGACGAGCAGTACTTC; cdr3_aa: CASSAPGTGSDEQYF; d_call: TRBD1; v_call: TRBV4-1; j_call: TRBJ2-7; cdr3_length: 15; clone_size: .
cdr3_nt: TGTGCCAGCAGCTTAGATCCCACAGTGGGCGGGGAGCTGTTTTTT; cdr3_aa: CASSLDPTVGGELFF; d_call: .; v_call: TRBV11-2; j_call: TRBJ2-2; cdr3_length: 15; clone_size: .
cdr3_nt: TGTGCCAGCAGCTATCCAGGGGGCAACTATGGCTACACCTTC; cdr3_aa: CASSYPGGNYGYTF; d_call: TRBD1; v_call: TRBV28; j_call: TRBJ1-2; cdr3_length: 14; clone_size: .
cdr3_nt: TGCGCCAGCAGCGTATACGGGACTAGCGGCCAGGAGACCCAGTACTTC; cdr3_aa: CASSVYGTSGQETQYF; d_call: TRBD2; v_call: TRBV5-1; j_call: TRBJ2-5; cdr3_length: 16; clone_size: .
cdr3_nt: TGCGCCAGCATAACAGGGCTGAACACTGAAGCTTTCTTT; cdr3_aa: CASITGLNTEAFF; d_call: .; v_call: TRBV10-2; j_call: TRBJ1-1; cdr3_length: 13; clone_size: .
cdr3_nt: TGTGCCAGCAGAACAGGGGGCGGTGGCTACACCTTC; cdr3_aa: CASRTGGGGYTF; d_call: TRBD1; v_call: TRBV2; j_call: TRBJ1-2; cdr3_length: 12; clone_size: .
cdr3_nt: TGTGCTAGTGCCAGAACAGGGAAATCCTACAATGAGCAGTTCTTC; cdr3_aa: CASARTGKSYNEQFF; d_call: .; v_call: TRBV12-5; j_call: TRBJ2-1; cdr3_length: 15; clone_size: .
cdr3_nt: TGTGCCAGCACCCCCAGGTACACTGAAGCTTTCTTT; cdr3_aa: CASTPRYTEAFF; d_call: .; v_call: TRBV2; j_call: TRBJ1-1; cdr3_length: 12; clone_size: few
cdr3_nt: TGTGCCAGCTCCGAAACGGTGAACACTGAAGCTTTCTTT; cdr3_aa: CASSETVNTEAFF; d_call: .; v_call: TRBV14; j_call: TRBJ1-1; cdr3_length: 13; clone_size: few
cdr3_nt: TGTGCCAGCAGCTTAGAGGGGCAAACGGCATGGAACACTGAAGCTTTCTTT; cdr3_aa: CASSLEGQTAWNTEAFF; d_call: .; v_call: TRBV11-2; j_call: TRBJ1-1; cdr3_length: 17; clone_size: .
cdr3_nt: TGCGCCAGCAGCGGGGGACTAGCGGGAGTCTCCTACAATGAGCAGTTCTTC; cdr3_aa: CASSGGLAGVSYNEQFF; d_call: TRBD2; v_call: TRBV5-1; j_call: TRBJ2-1; cdr3_length: 17; clone_size: .
cdr3_nt: TGTGCCAGCAGCCAAGGACAGGGGGCTTATACTGAAGCTTTCTTT; cdr3_aa: CASSQGQGAYTEAFF; d_call: TRBD1; v_call: TRBV4-2; j_call: TRBJ1-1; cdr3_length: 15; clone_size: .
cdr3_nt: TGTGCCAGTAGTATATGGGGACAGGGCTACAATGAGCAGTTCTTC; cdr3_aa: CASSIWGQGYNEQFF; d_call: TRBD1; v_call: TRBV19; j_call: TRBJ2-1; cdr3_length: 15; clone_size: .
cdr3_nt: TGTGCCTGGAAGGGAGGGACATACGAGCAGTACTTC; cdr3_aa: CAWKGGTYEQYF; d_call: .; v_call: TRBV30; j_call: TRBJ2-7; cdr3_length: 12; clone_size: .
cdr3_nt: TGTGCCAGCAGCTTGGCAGGTCCCGGGGAGCTGTTTTTT; cdr3_aa: CASSLAGPGELFF; d_call: .; v_call: TRBV5-8; j_call: TRBJ2-2; cdr3_length: 13; clone_size: .
cdr3_nt: TGTGCCACCGGACAGGTCCAAGAGACCCAGTACTTC; cdr3_aa: CATGQVQETQYF; d_call: TRBD1; v_call: TRBV6-6; j_call: TRBJ2-5; cdr3_length: 12; clone_size: .
cdr3_nt: TGTGCCAGTAGTATCGCCAGGGGGCCTAACACTGAAGCTTTCTTT; cdr3_aa: CASSIARGPNTEAFF; d_call: TRBD1; v_call: TRBV19; j_call: TRBJ1-1; cdr3_length: 15; clone_size: .
cdr3_nt: TGTGCCAGCAGCTTAAAAAACAGGGCCTACGAGCAGTACTTC; cdr3_aa: CASSLKNRAYEQYF; d_call: .; v_call: TRBV7-2; j_call: TRBJ2-7; cdr3_length: 14; clone_size: once
cdr3_nt: TGTGCCGCTCGAGGACTAGCGGTAAATGAGCAGTTCTTC; cdr3_aa: CAARGLAVNEQFF; d_call: TRBD2; v_call: TRBV27; j_call: TRBJ2-1; cdr3_length: 13; clone_size: .
cdr3_nt: TGTGCCAGCAGCTTATGGACTAGTGGCTCGTTGGTTGAGCAGTTCTTC; cdr3_aa: CASSLWTSGSLVEQFF; d_call: TRBD2; v_call: TRBV7-6; j_call: TRBJ2-1; cdr3_length: 16; clone_size: .
cdr3_nt: TGCGCCAGCAGCCGGACAGGGAAAACCAACAATGAGCAGTTCTTC; cdr3_aa: CASSRTGKTNNEQFF; d_call: TRBD1; v_call: TRBV5-1; j_call: TRBJ2-1; cdr3_length: 15; clone_size: .
cdr3_nt: TGTGCCAGCAGCTTGGGGGACAGGGTACTCTACGAGCAGTACTTC; cdr3_aa: CASSLGDRVLYEQYF; d_call: TRBD1; v_call: TRBV7-9; j_call: TRBJ2-7; cdr3_length: 15; clone_size: .
cdr3_nt: TGTGCCAGCAGTTACGGAGGAGCGGGAGGGCAAGAGACCCAGTACTTC; cdr3_aa: CASSYGGAGGQETQYF; d_call: TRBD2; v_call: TRBV6-6; j_call: TRBJ2-5; cdr3_length: 16; clone_size: .
cdr3_nt: TGCCTCGGGACCGCTGGGGGGAGGAACACTGAAGCTTTCTTT; cdr3_aa: CLGTAGGRNTEAFF; d_call: .; v_call: TRBV7-9; j_call: TRBJ1-1; cdr3_length: 14; clone_size: .
cdr3_nt: TGTGCCAGCAGCCCAAACATCGTACCCCAGTACTTC; cdr3_aa: CASSPNIVPQYF; d_call: .; v_call: TRBV27; j_call: TRBJ2-7; cdr3_length: 12; clone_size: .
cdr3_nt: TGTGCCAGCAGCTTAGGCGACTATGAGCAGTTCTTC; cdr3_aa: CASSLGDYEQFF; d_call: .; v_call: TRBV11-3; j_call: TRBJ2-1; cdr3_length: 12; clone_size: .
cdr3_nt: TGCGCCAGCAGTCCTCGGGAGGGAAGTCACTATGGCTACACCTTC; cdr3_aa: CASSPREGSHYGYTF; d_call: .; v_call: TRBV4-1; j_call: TRBJ1-2; cdr3_length: 15; clone_size: .
cdr3_nt: TGTGCCAGCAGCGCCGGACAGGGCTGGTACGAGCAGTACTTC; cdr3_aa: CASSAGQGWYEQYF; d_call: TRBD1; v_call: TRBV9; j_call: TRBJ2-7; cdr3_length: 14; clone_size: once
cdr3_nt: TGTGCCAGCAGCAAAGATCGGGAACCGTCGAGCACAGATACGCAGTATTTT; cdr3_aa: CASSKDREPSSTDTQYF; d_call: .; v_call: TRBV21-1; j_call: TRBJ2-3; cdr3_length: 17; clone_size: .
cdr3_nt: TGTGCCATCAGTGCATTTGGACAGGGAGGGACTGAAGCTTTCTTT; cdr3_aa: CAISAFGQGGTEAFF; d_call: TRBD1; v_call: TRBV10-3; j_call: TRBJ1-1; cdr3_length: 15; clone_size: .
cdr3_nt: TGTGCCAGCAGCCGAATGACAGGGGCTAATGAAAAACTGTTTTTT; cdr3_aa: CASSRMTGANEKLFF; d_call: TRBD1; v_call: TRBV5-5; j_call: TRBJ1-4; cdr3_length: 15; clone_size: .
cdr3_nt: TGTGCCAGCAGCTCCTATACAGGGTTCTACGAGCAGTACTTC; cdr3_aa: CASSSYTGFYEQYF; d_call: .; v_call: TRBV11-2; j_call: TRBJ2-7; cdr3_length: 14; clone_size: .
cdr3_nt: TGCGCCAGCAGCCAACTTGGACAGGTTTCCTACGAGCAGTACTTC; cdr3_aa: CASSQLGQVSYEQYF; d_call: TRBD1; v_call: TRBV4-1; j_call: TRBJ2-7; cdr3_length: 15; clone_size: .
cdr3_nt: TGTGCCGACGGGACTAGCGGGAGGATGGTAGATACGCAGTATTTT; cdr3_aa: CADGTSGRMVDTQYF; d_call: TRBD2; v_call: TRBV30; j_call: TRBJ2-3; cdr3_length: 15; clone_size: .